The next 3 T cell receptor beta chains were all read from a single sample in a study of vaccination effects on CD4 cells after COVID-19. The assay was immunoSEQ multiplex PCR, and TCRdb's table has in-frame clones only and misses some. The sample lists roughly 25,000 clones; approximately 70% were seen once. Viral peptide pools were used in the ViraFEST assay to expand antigen-specific CD4+ T cells, and sequencing came afterward. After around 10 days in culture, the CD4+ T cells were isolated. The person was diagnosed with PCR-confirmed SARS-CoV-2 infection between March and December 2020. For these TCRs, the target antigens are not known. Sequences were derived from CD4+ T cells from PBMCs cultured with SARS-CoV-2 spike peptides, sampled before COVID-19 vaccination. All receptors derive from a human donor who had a prior SARS-CoV-2 infection.

This clone was observed a few times. The chain links TRBV7-9 to TRBJ2-1, with D possibly being TRBD1 (7 bases). Germline V gene sequence: CDR1 SEHNR, CDR2 FQNEAQ (reference sequence). CDR3 length: 18 amino acids. The V gene lost 4 bases and the J gene lost 4 bases, with 23 bases spanning the gap. CDR3 nucleotide sequence: TGTGCCAGCAGCTCCCTTGGGGGGAAGGGACAGATATACAATGAGCAGTTCTTC. It is translated as CASSSLGGKGQIYNEQFF.

This clone was seen more than once but under ten times. The genes are TRBV18 and TRBJ1-1; TRBD1 is a possible D gene (6 bases). Germline V CDR1 and CDR2: KGHSH, LQKENI. Trimming took 3 bases from V and 6 from J, leaving 14 bases between them. There are 14 residues in the CDR3. The CDR3 DNA is TGTGCCAGCTCACCGAGAGTACAGGGTTCTGAAGCTTTCTTT. Its translation is CASSPRVQGSEAFF. Together with reference TRBV18 and TRBJ1-1, the CDR3 gives the full variable domain: NAGVMQNPRHLVRRRGQEARLRCSPMKGHSHVYWYRQLPEEGLKFMVYLQKENIIDESGMPKERFSAEFPKEGPSILRIQQVVRGDSAAYFCASSPRVQGSEAFFGQGTRLTVV.

This clone occurred a few times. This sequence joins TRBV6-4 and TRBJ2-3; 9 nucleotides align to TRBD1. Germline V lookup: CDR1 MRHNA, CDR2 SNTAGT. The CDR3 extends over 17 amino acids. Trimming took 1 base from V and 4 from J; bases not matched to a gene: 9. CDR3 nucleotides: TGTGCCAGCAGTGACTTTCGGGACAGGGATAATCCAGATACGCAGTATTTT. It codes for CASSDFRDRDNPDTQYF.